The T cell receptor beta chain under discussion was sequenced for a study of blood T cell repertoires in COVID-19. Background on the study: Sites across the United States, Italy and Spain contributed samples from acute and convalescent COVID-19. T cells, B-cell-depleted T cells, or PBMCs supplied cDNA or gDNA.

In the study's own analysis: Researchers report that nucleated cell counts were estimated from reference gene primer amplification. Profiled with immunoSEQ multiplex PCR; TCRdb holds only in-frame clones, not every one. Clone size and the V and J calls come from that table; the DNA yielded D and trimming. The repertoire has around 300,000 clones, approximately 83% of them found once; the top ten carry about an eighth. CDR1 is MGHDK, CDR2 SYGVNS, per germline. V gave up 8 bases and J gave up 3 bases, with 10 bases separating them. CDR3 length: 12 amino acids. Sequencing was carried out using peripheral blood. The chain joins TRBV25-1 to TRBJ2-5; tentatively, D is TRBD1 (6 bases). This clonotype was obtained from a human donor in a cohort sampled during active COVID-19. The CDR3 sequence: CASLDSEETQYF. In DNA, the CDR3 is TGTGCCAGCCTGGACAGTGAAGAGACCCAGTACTTC.